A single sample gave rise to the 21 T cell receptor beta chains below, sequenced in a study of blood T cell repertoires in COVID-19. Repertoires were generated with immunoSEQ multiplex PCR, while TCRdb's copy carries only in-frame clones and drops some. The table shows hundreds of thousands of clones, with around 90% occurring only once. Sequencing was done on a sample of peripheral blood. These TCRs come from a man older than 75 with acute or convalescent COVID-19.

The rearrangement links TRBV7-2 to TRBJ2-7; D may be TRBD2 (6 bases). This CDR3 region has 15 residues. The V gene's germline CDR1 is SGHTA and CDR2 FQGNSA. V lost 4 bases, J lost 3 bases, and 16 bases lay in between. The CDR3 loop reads CASSSLPGLNYEQYF. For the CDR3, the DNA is TGTGCCAGCAGCTCTCTCCCGGGACTGAACTACGAGCAGTACTTC. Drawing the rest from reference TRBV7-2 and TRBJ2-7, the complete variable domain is GAGVSQSPSNKVTEKGKDVELRCDPISGHTALYWYRQSLGQGLEFLIYFQGNSAPDKSGLPSDRFSAERTGGSVSTLTIQRTQQEDSAVYLCASSSLPGLNYEQYFGPGTRLTVT.

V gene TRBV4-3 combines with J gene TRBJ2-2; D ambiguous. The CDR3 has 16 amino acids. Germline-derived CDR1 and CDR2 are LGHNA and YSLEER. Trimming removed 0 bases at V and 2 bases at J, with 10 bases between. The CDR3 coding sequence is TGCGCCAGCAGCCAAGAGGTACAGTTAAACACCGGGGAGCTGTTTTTT. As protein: CASSQEVQLNTGELFF.

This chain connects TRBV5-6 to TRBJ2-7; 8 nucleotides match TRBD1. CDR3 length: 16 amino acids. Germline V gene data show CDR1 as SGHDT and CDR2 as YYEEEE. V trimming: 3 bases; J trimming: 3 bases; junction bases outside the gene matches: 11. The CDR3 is CASSSLPGGRSYEQYF. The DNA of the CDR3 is TGTGCCAGCAGCTCGCTACCAGGGGGCCGTAGCTACGAGCAGTACTTC. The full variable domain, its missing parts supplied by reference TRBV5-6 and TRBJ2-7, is DAGVTQSPTHLIKTRGQQVTLRCSPKSGHDTVSWYQQALGQGPQFIFQYYEEEERQRGNFPDRFSGHQFPNYSSELNVNALLLGDSALYLCASSSLPGGRSYEQYFGPGTRLTVT.

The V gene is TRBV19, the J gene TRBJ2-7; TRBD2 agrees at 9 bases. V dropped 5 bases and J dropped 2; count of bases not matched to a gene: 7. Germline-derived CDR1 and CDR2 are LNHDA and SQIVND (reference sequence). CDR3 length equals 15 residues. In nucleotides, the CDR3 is TGTGCCAGTAGTCTTACTAGCGGGCGTCCCTACGAGCAGTACTTC. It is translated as CASSLTSGRPYEQYF. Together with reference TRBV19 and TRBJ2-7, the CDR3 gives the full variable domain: DGGITQSPKYLFRKEGQNVTLSCEQNLNHDAMYWYRQDPGQGLRLIYYSQIVNDFQKGDIAEGYSVSREKKESFPLTVTSAQKNPTAFYLCASSLTSGRPYEQYFGPGTRLTVT.

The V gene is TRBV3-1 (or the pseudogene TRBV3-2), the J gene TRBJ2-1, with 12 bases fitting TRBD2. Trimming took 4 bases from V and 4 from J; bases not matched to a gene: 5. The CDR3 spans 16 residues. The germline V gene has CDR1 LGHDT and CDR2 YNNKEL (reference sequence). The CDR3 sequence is CASSRALAGGYNEQFF. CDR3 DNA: TGTGCCAGCAGCCGAGCACTAGCGGGGGGATACAATGAGCAGTTCTTC.

CDR3 protein: CASSQDRGSTDTQYF. CDR3 nucleotide sequence: TGTGCCAGCAGCCAGGACAGGGGGAGCACAGATACGCAGTATTTT. The J gene is TRBJ2-3, the V gene TRBV2; TRBD1 agrees at 10 bases. Looked up from germline, CDR1 is SNHLY and CDR2 is FYNNEI. After removal of 6 bases from V and 0 bases from J, the junction contained 3 bases not matched to a gene. The CDR3 totals 15 residues.

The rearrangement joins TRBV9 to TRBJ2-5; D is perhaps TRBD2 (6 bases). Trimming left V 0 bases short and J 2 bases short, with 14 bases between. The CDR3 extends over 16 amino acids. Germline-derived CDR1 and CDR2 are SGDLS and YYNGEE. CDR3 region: CASSVGNWAGQETQYF. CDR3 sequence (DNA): TGTGCCAGCAGCGTAGGTAATTGGGCGGGGCAAGAGACCCAGTACTTC.

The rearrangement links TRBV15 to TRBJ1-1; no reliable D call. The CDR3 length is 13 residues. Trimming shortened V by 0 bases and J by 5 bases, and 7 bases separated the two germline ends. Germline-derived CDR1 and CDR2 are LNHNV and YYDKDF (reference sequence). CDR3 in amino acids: CATSRDRLTEAFF. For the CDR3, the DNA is TGTGCCACCAGCAGAGACAGGCTTACTGAAGCTTTCTTT.

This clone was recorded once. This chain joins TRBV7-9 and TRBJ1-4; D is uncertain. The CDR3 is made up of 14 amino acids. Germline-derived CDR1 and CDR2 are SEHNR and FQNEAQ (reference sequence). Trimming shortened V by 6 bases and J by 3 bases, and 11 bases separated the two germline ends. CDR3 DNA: TGTGCCAGCAGTGAGCAGGTGGCTAATGAAAAACTGTTTTTT. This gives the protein CASSEQVANEKLFF.

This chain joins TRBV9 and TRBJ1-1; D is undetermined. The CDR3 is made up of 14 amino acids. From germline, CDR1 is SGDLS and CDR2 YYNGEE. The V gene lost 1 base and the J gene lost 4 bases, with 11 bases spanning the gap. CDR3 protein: CASSVTGSITEAFF. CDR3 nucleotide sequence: TGTGCCAGCAGCGTAACTGGGAGTATCACTGAAGCTTTCTTT. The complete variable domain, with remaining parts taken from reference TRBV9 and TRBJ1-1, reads DSGVTQTPKHLITATGQRVTLRCSPRSGDLSVYWYQQSLDQGLQFLIQYYNGEERAKGNILERFSAQQFPDLHSELNLSSLELGDSALYFCASSVTGSITEAFFGQGTRLTVV.

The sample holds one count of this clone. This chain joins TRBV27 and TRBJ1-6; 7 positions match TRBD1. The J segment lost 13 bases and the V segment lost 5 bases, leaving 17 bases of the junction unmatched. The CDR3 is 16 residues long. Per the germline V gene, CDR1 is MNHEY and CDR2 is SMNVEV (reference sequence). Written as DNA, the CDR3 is TGTGCCAGCAGTCGAACGGGACAGCGAGATTGGAGGCCCCTCCACTTT. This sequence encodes CASSRTGQRDWRPLHF.

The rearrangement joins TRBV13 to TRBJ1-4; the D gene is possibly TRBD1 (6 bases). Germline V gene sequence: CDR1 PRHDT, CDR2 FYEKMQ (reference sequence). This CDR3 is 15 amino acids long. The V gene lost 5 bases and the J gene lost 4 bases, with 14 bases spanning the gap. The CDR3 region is CASSPQGGVNEKLFF. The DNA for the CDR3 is TGTGCCAGCAGCCCCCAAGGGGGAGTTAATGAAAAACTGTTTTTT. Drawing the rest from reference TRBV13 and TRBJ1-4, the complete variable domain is AAGVIQSPRHLIKEKRETATLKCYPIPRHDTVYWYQQGPGQDPQFLISFYEKMQSDKGSIPDRFSAQQFSDYHSELNMSSLELGDSALYFCASSPQGGVNEKLFFGSGTQLSVL.

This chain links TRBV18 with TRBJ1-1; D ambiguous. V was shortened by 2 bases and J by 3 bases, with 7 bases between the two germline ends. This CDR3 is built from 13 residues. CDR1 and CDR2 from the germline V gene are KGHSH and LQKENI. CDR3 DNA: TGTGCCAGCTCACCATCCGGGGACACTGAAGCTTTCTTT. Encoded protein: CASSPSGDTEAFF.

The CDR3 region is CATQTGYGYTF. The CDR3 DNA reads TGTGCCACCCAAACAGGGTATGGCTACACCTTC. The chain carries TRBV19 and TRBJ1-2; D is possibly TRBD1 (6 bases). Trimming removed 10 bases at V and 5 bases at J, with 11 bases between. Germline CDR1 and CDR2: LNHDA and SQIVND (reference sequence). The CDR3 length is 11 residues.

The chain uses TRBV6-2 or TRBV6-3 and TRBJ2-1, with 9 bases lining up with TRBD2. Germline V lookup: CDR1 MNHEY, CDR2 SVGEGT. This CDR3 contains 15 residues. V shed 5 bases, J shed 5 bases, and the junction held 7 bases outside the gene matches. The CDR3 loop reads CASSKAGGPNNEQFF. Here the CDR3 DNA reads TGTGCCAGCAGTAAAGCGGGAGGACCCAACAATGAGCAGTTCTTC.

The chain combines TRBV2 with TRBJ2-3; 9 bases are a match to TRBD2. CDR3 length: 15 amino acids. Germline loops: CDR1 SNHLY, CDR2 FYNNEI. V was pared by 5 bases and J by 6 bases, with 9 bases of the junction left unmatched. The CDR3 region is CASSPRTSELDTQYF. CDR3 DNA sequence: TGTGCCAGCAGTCCAAGGACTAGCGAATTGGATACGCAGTATTTT.

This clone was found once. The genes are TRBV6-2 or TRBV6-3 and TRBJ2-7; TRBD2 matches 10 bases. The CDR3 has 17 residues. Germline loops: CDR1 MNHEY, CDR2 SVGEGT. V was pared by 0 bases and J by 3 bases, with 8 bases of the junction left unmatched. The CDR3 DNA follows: TGTGCCAGCAGTTACTCGGCTAGCGGGAGAAACTTCTACGAGCAGTACTTC. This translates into CASSYSASGRNFYEQYF.

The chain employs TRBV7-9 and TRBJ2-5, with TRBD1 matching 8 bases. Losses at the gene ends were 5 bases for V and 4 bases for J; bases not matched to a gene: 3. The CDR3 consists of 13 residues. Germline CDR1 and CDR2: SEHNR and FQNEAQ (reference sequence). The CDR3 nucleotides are TGTGCCAGCAGCCCACAGGGGGGAGAGACCCAGTACTTC. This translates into CASSPQGGETQYF.

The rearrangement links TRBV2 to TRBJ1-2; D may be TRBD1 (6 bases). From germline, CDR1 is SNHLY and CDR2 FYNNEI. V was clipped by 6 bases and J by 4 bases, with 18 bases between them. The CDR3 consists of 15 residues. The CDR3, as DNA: TGTGCCAGCAGCTTGACAGGCACGCTTGGCTATGGCTACACCTTC. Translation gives CASSLTGTLGYGYTF.

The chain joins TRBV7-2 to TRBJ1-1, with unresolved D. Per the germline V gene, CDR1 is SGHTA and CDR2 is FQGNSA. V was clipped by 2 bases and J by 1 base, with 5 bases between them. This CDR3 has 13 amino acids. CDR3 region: CASSLWQNTEAFF. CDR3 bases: TGTGCCAGCAGCTTATGGCAGAACACTGAAGCTTTCTTT. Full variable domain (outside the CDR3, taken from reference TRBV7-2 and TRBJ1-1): GAGVSQSPSNKVTEKGKDVELRCDPISGHTALYWYRQSLGQGLEFLIYFQGNSAPDKSGLPSDRFSAERTGGSVSTLTIQRTQQEDSAVYLCASSLWQNTEAFFGQGTRLTVV.

The CDR3 DNA is TGTGCCAGCAGAGGTCGCAGCGACACTGAAGCTTTCTTT. Amino acid sequence: CASRGRSDTEAFF. The genes are TRBV6-5 and TRBJ1-1; D unresolved. The ends were cut back, 6 bases at V and 3 bases at J, with 11 bases in the middle. In germline, CDR1 is MNHEY, CDR2 SVGAGI. This CDR3 has 13 residues.